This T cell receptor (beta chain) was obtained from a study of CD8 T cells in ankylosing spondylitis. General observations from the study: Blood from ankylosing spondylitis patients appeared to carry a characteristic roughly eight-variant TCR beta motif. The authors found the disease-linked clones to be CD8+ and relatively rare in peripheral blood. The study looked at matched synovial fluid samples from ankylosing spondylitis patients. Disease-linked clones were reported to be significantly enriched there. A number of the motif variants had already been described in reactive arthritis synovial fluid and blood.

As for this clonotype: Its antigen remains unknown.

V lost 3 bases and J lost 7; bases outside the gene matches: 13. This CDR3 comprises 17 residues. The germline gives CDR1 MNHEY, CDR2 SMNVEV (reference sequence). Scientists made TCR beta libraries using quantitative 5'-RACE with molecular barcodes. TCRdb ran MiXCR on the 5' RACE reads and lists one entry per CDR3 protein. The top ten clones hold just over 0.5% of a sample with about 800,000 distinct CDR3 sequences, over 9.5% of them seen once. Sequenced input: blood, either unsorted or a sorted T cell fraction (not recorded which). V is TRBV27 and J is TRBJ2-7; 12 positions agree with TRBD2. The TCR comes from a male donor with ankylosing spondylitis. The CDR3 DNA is TGTGCCAGCAGTTTTGGGCTAGCGGGGGGGCGAAGACTAGAGCAGTACTTC. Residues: CASSFGLAGGRRLEQYF.